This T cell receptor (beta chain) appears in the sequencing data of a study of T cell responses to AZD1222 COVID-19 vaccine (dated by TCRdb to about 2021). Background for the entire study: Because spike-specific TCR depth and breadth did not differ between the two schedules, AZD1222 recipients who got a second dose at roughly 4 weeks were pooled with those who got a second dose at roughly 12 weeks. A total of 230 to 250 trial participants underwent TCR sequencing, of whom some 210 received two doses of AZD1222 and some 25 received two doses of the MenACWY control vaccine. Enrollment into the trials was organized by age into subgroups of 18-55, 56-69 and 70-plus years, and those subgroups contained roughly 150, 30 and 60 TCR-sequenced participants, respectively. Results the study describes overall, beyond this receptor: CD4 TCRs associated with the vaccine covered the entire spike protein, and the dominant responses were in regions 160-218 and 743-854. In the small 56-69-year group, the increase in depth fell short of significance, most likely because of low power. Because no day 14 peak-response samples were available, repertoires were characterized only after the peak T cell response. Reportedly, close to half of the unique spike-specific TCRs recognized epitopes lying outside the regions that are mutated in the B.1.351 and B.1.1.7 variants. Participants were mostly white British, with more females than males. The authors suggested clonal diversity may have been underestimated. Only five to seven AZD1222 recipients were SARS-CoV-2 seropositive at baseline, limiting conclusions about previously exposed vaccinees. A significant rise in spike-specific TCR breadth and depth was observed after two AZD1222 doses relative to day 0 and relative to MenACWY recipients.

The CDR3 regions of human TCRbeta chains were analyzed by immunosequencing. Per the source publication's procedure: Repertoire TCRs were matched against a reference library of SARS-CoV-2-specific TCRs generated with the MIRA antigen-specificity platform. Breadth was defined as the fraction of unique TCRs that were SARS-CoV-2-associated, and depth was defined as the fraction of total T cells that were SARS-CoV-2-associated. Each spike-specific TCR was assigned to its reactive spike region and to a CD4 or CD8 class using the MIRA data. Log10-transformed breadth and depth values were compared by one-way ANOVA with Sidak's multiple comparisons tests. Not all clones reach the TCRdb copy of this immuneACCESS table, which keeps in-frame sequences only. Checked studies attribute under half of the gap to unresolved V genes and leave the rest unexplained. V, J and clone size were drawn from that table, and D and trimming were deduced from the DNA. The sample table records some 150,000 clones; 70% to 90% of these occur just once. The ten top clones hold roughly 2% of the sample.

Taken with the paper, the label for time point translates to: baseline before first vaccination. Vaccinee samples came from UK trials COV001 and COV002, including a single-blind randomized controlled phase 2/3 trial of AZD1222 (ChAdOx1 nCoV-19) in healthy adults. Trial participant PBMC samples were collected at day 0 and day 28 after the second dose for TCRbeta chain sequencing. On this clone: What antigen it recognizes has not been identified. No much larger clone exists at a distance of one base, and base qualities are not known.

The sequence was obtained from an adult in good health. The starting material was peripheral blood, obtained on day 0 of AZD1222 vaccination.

For the CDR3, the sequence is CASSPLTRNTGELFF. The sequenced DNA: TGTGCCAGCAGCCCTCTTACCCGGAACACCGGGGAGCTGTTTTTT. The rearranged chain carries TRBV4-2 and TRBJ2-2; too little of a D gene remains to name it. Including cysteine and phenylalanine, the CDR3 has 15 amino acids. Here the CDR3 DNA is all that survives: 45 bases in frame from base 1. CDR1 and CDR2, looked up from the germline V gene, are LGHNA and YNFKEQ. The V and J ends are trimmed by 4 bases and 1 base, leaving 10 bases between them.